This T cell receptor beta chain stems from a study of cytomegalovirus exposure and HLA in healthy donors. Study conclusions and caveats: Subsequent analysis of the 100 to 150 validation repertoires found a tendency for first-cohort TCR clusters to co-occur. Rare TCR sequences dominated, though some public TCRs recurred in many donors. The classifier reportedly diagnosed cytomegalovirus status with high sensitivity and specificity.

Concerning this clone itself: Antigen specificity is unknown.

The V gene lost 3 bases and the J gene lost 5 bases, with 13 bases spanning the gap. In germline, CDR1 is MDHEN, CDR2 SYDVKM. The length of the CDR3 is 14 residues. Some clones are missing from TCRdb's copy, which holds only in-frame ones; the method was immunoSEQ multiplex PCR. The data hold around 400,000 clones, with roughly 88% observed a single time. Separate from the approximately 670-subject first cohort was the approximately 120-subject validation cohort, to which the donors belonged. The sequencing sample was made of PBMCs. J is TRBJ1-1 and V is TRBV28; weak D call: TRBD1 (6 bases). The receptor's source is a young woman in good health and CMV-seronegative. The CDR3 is CASSLGGRRTEAFF. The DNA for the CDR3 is TGTGCCAGCAGTTTGGGGGGGCGGAGGACTGAAGCTTTCTTT. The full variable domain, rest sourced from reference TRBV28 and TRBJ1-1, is DVKVTQSSRYLVKRTGEKVFLECVQDMDHENMFWYRQDPGLGLRLIYFSYDVKMKEKGDIPEGYSVSREKKERFSLILESASTNQTSMYLCASSLGGRRTEAFFGQGTRLTVV.